The subject of this entry is one T cell receptor beta chain. What it binds is not known. Tens of millions of PBMCs were counted before genomic DNA extraction. Germline CDR1 reads SGHAT; CDR2 reads FQNNGV. V was cut by 5 bases and J by 0 bases, with 11 bases left in between. This CDR3 contains 15 residues. This sample was included in a study of shared clonotypes between healthy human individuals. Points from the study as a whole: In having few donors, the study represented limited genetic and exposure-history diversity.

PCR replicates from unsorted PBMC used 250 to 300 ng DNA, and this amount was about 30,000 T cell genomes. Here immunoSEQ multiplex PCR was the method, and the copy in TCRdb shows in-frame clones only, minus some. The data contain hundreds of thousands of clones, around three quarters of them seen just once; the ten biggest clones take up about 12%. This clonotype originated in a woman aged 40 to 50 in good health. Some clones in this sample may be carry-over from other donors' samples. The V and J genes are TRBV11-2 and TRBJ2-1; D gene uncertain. Sequencing input: PBMCs. This chain's CDR3 is CASSMTLSSYNEQFF. The CDR3 region has the DNA TGTGCCAGCAGCATGACTCTTAGCTCCTACAATGAGCAGTTCTTC.